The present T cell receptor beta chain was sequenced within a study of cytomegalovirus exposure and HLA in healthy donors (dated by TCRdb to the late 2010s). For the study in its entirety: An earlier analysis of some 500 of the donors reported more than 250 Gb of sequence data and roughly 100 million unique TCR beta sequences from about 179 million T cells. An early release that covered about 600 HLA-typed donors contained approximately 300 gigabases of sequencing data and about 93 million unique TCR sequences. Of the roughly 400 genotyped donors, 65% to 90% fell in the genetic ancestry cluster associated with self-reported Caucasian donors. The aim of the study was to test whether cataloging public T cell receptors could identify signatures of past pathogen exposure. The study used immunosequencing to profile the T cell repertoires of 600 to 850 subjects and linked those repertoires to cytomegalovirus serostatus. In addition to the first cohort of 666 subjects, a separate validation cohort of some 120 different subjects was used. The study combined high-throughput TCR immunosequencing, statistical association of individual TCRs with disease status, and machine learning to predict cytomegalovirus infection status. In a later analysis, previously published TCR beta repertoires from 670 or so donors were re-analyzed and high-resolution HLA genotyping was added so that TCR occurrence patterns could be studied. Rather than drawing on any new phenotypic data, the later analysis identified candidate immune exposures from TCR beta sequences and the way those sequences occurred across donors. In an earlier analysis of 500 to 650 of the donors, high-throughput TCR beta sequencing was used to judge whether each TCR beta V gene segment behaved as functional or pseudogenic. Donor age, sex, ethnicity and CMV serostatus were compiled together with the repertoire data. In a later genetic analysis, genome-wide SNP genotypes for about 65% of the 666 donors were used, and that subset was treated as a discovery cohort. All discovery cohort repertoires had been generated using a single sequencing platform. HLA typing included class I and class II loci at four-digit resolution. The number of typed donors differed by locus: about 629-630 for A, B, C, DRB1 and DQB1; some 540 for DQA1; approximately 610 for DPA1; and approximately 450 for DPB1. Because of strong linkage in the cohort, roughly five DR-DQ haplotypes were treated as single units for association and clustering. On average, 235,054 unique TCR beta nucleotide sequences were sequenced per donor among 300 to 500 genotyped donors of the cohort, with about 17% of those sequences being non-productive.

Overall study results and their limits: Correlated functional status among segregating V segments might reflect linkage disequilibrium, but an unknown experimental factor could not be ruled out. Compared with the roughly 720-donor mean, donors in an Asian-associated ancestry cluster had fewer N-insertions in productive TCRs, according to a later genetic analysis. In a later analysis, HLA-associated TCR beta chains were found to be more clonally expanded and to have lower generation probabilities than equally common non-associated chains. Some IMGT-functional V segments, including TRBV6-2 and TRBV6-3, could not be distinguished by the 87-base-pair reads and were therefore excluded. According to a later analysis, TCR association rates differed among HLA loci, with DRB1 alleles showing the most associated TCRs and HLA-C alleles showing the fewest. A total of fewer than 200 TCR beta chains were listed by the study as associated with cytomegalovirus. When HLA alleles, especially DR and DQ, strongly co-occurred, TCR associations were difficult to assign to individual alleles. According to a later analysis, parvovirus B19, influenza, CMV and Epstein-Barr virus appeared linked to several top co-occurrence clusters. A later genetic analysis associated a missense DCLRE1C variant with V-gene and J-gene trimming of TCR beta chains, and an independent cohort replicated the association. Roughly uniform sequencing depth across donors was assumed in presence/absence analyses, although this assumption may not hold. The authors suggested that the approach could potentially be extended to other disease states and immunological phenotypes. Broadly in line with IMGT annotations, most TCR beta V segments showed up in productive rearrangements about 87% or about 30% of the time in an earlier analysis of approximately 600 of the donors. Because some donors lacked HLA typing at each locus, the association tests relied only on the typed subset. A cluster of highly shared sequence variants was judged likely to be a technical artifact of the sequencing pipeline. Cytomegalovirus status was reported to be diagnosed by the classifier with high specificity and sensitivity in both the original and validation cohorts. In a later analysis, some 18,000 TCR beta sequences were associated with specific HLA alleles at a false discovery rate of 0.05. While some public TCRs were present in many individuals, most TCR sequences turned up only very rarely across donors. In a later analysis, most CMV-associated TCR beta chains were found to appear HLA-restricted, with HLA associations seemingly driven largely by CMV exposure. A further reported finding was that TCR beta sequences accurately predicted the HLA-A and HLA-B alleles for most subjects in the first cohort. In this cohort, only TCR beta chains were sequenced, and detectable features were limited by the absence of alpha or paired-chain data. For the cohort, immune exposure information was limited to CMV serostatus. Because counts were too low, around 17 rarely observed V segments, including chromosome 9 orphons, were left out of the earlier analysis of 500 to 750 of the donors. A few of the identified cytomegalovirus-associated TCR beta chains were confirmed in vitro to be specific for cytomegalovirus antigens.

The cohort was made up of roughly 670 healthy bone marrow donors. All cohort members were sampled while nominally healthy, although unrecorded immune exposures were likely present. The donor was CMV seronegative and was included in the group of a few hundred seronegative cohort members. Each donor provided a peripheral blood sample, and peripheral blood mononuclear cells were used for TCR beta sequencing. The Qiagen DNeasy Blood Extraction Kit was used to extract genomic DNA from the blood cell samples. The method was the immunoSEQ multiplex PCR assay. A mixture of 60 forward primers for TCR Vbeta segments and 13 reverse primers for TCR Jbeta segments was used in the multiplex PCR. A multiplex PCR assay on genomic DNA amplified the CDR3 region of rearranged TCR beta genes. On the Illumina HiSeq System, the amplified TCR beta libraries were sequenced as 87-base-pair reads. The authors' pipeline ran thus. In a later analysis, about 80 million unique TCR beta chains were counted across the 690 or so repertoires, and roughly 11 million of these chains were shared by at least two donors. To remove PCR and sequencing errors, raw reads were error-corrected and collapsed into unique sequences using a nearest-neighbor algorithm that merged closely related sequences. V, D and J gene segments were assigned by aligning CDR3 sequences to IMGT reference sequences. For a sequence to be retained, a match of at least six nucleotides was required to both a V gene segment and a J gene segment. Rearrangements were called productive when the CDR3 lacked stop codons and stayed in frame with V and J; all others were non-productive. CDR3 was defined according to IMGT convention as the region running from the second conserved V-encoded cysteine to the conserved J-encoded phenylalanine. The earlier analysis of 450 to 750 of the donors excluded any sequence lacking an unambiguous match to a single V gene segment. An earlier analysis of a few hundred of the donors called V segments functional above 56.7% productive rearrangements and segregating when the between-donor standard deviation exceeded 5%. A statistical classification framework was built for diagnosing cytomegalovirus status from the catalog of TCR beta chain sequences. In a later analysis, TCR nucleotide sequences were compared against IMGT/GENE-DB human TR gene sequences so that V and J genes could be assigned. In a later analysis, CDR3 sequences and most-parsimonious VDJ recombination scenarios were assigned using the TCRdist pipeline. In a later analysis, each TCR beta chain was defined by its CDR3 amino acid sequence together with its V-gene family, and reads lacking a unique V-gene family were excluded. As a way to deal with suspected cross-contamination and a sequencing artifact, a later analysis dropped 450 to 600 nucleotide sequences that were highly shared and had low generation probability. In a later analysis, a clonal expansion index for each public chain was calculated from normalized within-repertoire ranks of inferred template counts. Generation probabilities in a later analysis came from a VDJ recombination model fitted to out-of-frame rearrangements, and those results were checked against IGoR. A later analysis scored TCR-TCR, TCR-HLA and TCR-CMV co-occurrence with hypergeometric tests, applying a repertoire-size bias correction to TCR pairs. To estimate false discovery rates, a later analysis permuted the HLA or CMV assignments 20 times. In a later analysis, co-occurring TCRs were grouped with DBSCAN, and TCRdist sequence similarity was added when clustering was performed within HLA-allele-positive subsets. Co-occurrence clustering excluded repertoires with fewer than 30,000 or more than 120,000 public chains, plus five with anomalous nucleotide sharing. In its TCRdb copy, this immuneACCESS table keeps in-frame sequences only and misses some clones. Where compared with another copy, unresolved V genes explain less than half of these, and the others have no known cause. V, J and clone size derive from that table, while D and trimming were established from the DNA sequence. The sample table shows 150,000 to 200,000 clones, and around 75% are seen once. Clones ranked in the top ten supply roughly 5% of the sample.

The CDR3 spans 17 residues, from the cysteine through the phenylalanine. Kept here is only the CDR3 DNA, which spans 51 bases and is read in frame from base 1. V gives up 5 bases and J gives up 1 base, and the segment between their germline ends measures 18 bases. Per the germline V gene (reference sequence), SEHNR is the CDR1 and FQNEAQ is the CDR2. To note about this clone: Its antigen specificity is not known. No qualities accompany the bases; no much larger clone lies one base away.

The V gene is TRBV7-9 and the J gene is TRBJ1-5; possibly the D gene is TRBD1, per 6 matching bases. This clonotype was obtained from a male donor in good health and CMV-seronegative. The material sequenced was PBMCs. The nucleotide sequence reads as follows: TGTGCCAGCAGCCCTAGGGGGGGGCAAAGAAGCAATCAGCCCCAGCATTTT. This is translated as CASSPRGGQRSNQPQHF. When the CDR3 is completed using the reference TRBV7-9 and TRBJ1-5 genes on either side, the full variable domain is DTGVSQNPRHKITKRGQNVTFRCDPISEHNRLYWYRQTLGQGPEFLTYFQNEAQLEKSRLLSDRFSAERPKGSFSTLEIQRTEQGDSAMYLCASSPRGGQRSNQPQHFGDGTRLSIL.